Detailed here is one T cell receptor beta chain. Its antigen is as yet unknown. The data stem from a study of cytomegalovirus exposure and HLA in healthy donors. Study results and caveats: A few CMV-associated chains proved CMV antigen-specific in vitro. Earlier analysis found most TCR beta V segments productive about 87% or about 30% of the time.

V lost 4 bases, J lost 1 base, and 14 bases lay in between. The CDR3 spans 17 residues. The V gene's germline CDR1 is SNHLY and CDR2 FYNNEI. Primers included in the PCR were 60 Vbeta and 13 Jbeta primers. The repertoire was sequenced with immunoSEQ multiplex PCR; TCRdb's copy has only in-frame clones and lacks some. Here the sample table reports 150,000 to 200,000 clones. The sequence was obtained from a man aged 25-45 years in good health and CMV-seronegative. The specimen sequenced was PBMCs. This chain connects TRBV2 to TRBJ1-6, with a possible D match to TRBD1 (5 bases). CDR3 residues: CASSGGPPGSYNSPLHF. CDR3 DNA: TGTGCCAGCAGTGGGGGCCCTCCGGGTTCCTATAATTCACCCCTCCACTTT.